Described below is a single T cell receptor (beta chain) sequence and its context. An end of the junction differs from the germline gene, which may be a read error. Other DNA sequences in this specimen translate into the identical CDR3. The entry originates in a study of blood T cell repertoires in COVID-19. Turning to the study itself: T cells, B-cell-depleted T cells, or PBMCs provided the cDNA or gDNA that served as material.

Original processing methods: Amplification with reference gene primers provided the estimates of nucleated cell counts. TCRdb's copy holds only in-frame clones and misses some; the assay was immunoSEQ multiplex PCR. That table is the source of V, J and clone size, and D and trimming were worked out from the DNA. The profile shows 170,000 or so clones, roughly 88% of them singletons. Looked up from germline, CDR1 is SSHAT and CDR2 is FNYEAQ (reference sequence). The CDR3 contains 15 residues. The sequenced sample was peripheral blood. This clonotype was sampled from an older woman with acute or convalescent COVID-19. This chain links TRBV7-7 with TRBJ2-7, with D possibly being TRBD2 (6 bases). CDR3 protein: CASSLAIGGAYEQYF. The CDR3 DNA reads TGTGCTAGCAGCTTAGCGATCGGGGGAGCTTACGAGCAGTACTTC.